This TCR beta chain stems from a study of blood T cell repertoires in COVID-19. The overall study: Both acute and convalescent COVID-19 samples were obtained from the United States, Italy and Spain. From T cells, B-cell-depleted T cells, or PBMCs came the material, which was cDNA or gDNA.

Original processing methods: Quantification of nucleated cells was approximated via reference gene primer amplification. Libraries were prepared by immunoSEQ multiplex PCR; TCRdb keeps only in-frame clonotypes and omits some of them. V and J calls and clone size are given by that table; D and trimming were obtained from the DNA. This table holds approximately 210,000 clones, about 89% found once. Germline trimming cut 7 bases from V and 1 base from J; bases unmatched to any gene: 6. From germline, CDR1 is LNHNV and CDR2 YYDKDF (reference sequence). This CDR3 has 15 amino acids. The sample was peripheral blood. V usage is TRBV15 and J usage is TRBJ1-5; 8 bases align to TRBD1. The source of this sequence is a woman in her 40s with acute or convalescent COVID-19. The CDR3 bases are TGTGCCACCACTAAGGACAGGGCCAGCAATCAGCCCCAGCATTTT. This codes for CATTKDRASNQPQHF.